The clone carrying this TCR beta chain was seen ten or more times. Its matching antigen is unknown. The sample belongs to a study of read filtering for tumor transcriptome and immune sequencing. Study information: The cohort had about 16 men and more than 13 women aged about 47 to 80, mean about 72 years. By R-ISS, stages I, II and III held approximately 8, 16 and 7 patients.

This library used 300 to 450 ng RNA and molecular barcoded adaptors spanning alpha/delta and beta/gamma chains. Via MiXCR, TCRdb re-called the reads, giving one row per CDR3 protein. The sample holds tens of thousands of distinct CDR3 sequences, about 12% seen once. The CDR3 totals 16 residues. V gave up 1 base and J gave up 4 bases; unmatched junction bases: 5. Germline assignment: CDR1 SQVTM and CDR2 ANQGSEA. Study-level points and caveats: Single-read clonotypes: about 81.9% of IR-seq clonotypes (around 3.5% of reads), 65% to 75% of RNA-seq clonotypes (roughly 49% of reads). The CD138-negative fraction was mixed bone marrow immune cells, not pure T cells.

The V call is TRBV29-1, the J call TRBJ2-2; 11 bases match TRBD2. What was sequenced was a population of CD138-negative cells sorted from bone marrow. The receptor's source is a donor at least 40 years old with multiple myeloma. The CDR3 DNA follows: TGCAGCGTTGAAGTAGCGGGAGGGCACGGCACCGGGGAGCTGTTTTTT. Protein sequence: CSVEVAGGHGTGELFF.